The T cell receptor beta chain under discussion was sequenced for a study of blood T cell repertoires in COVID-19. Overall study: The cDNA or gDNA used as material had been derived from T cells, B-cell-depleted T cells, or PBMCs.

In the source study's methods: Amplifying reference gene primers gave estimates of nucleated cell counts. Assay: immunoSEQ multiplex PCR; the TCRdb copy retains only in-frame clones and omits some. D and trimming were read from the DNA, whereas the V and J calls and clone size are those reported in that table. In the table there are some 180,000 clones, around 82% of which are singletons. With 1 base clipped from V and 5 bases from J, the junction kept 10 bases outside the gene matches. Germline V gives CDR1 SGHTA, CDR2 FQGNSA. This CDR3 comprises 16 residues. This sequence joins TRBV7-2 and TRBJ1-1, with TRBD1 matching 7 bases. Sequencing was done on a sample of peripheral blood. The sequence derives from a woman older than 75 with acute or convalescent COVID-19. The DNA of the CDR3 is TGTGCCAGCAGCTTAGAGGCGACAGGGAGATGGACTGAAGCTTTCTTT. As protein: CASSLEATGRWTEAFF.